The 20 T cell receptor beta chains below all came from one sample that was sequenced in a study of blood T cell repertoires in COVID-19. This table comes from immunoSEQ multiplex PCR, and its TCRdb copy is limited to in-frame clones, with some not included. The repertoire consists of 92,000 or so clones, with approximately 89% occurring once and the leading ten covering approximately 0.5%. Sequenced: peripheral blood. These receptors originate from a man aged 55 to 69 with acute or convalescent COVID-19.

The chain recombines TRBV5-1 with TRBJ2-1; D perhaps matches TRBD2 (6 bases). Germline CDR1 and CDR2: SGHRS and YFSETQ. CDR3 length equals 15 residues. The V and J ends lost 0 bases and 3 bases respectively, with 10 bases between them. The CDR3 spells CASSLGLGGYNEQFF. Written as DNA, the CDR3 is TGCGCCAGCAGCTTGGGTTTGGGGGGCTACAATGAGCAGTTCTTC.

V is TRBV5-1 and J is TRBJ2-3; D might be TRBD1 (6 bases). In germline, CDR1 is SGHRS, CDR2 YFSETQ. CDR3 size: 15 residues. Trimming took off 1 base at V and 4 bases at J, with 13 bases between the two ends. CDR3 sequence: CASSLTGYPADTQYF. The CDR3 bases are TGCGCCAGCAGCTTGACAGGGTACCCCGCAGATACGCAGTATTTT.

The rearrangement joins TRBV2 to TRBJ1-4; D uncertain. Trimming removed 5 bases from V and 0 bases from J, with 10 bases in between. The CDR3 runs 15 residues. Germline CDR1 reads SNHLY; CDR2 reads FYNNEI. This CDR3 is CASSLTRATNEKLFF. CDR3 DNA sequence: TGTGCCAGCAGTCTGACACGAGCAACTAATGAAAAACTGTTTTTT.

The chain uses TRBV5-4 and TRBJ2-7, with TRBD1 identical over 8 bases. V dropped 2 bases and J dropped 4; count of bases not matched to a gene: 8. This CDR3 comprises 15 residues. From germline, CDR1 is SGHNT and CDR2 YYREEE (reference sequence). The CDR3 loop reads CASSFGTGAYYEQYF. The CDR3 region has the DNA TGTGCCAGCAGCTTTGGGACAGGTGCATATTACGAGCAGTACTTC. Filled out from reference TRBV5-4 and TRBJ2-7, the complete variable domain reads ETGVTQSPTHLIKTRGQQVTLRCSSQSGHNTVSWYQQALGQGPQFIFQYYREEENGRGNFPPRFSGLQFPNYSSELNVNALELDDSALYLCASSFGTGAYYEQYFGPGTRLTVT.

For this clone: In the same sample, other DNA sequences code for this CDR3. The rearrangement links TRBV5-4 to TRBJ1-3, with a tentative D call TRBD1 (5 bases). With 4 bases removed from V and 1 base from J, the gap between germline ends came to 9 bases. Per germline, CDR1 SGHNT and CDR2 YYREEE (reference sequence). The CDR3 sequence is 14 residues long. The DNA of the CDR3 is TGTGCCAGCAGCCCCGGGACTTCTGGAAACACCATATATTTT. The encoded protein is CASSPGTSGNTIYF.

This clone was seen a handful of times. The V gene is TRBV5-1, the J gene TRBJ1-4; the match to TRBD1 covers 10 bases. J gave up 5 bases and V 6 bases, and 4 bases lay outside the gene matches. Germline values: CDR1 SGHRS, CDR2 YFSETQ. This CDR3 region has 14 residues. Here the CDR3 DNA reads TGCGCCAGCAACACGGGACAGGGGAATGAAAAACTGTTTTTT. This sequence encodes CASNTGQGNEKLFF.

The rearrangement uses TRBV20-1 and TRBJ2-5; 7 bases agree with TRBD2. The germline V gene encodes CDR1 DFQATT and CDR2 SNEGSKA (reference sequence). After removal of 3 bases from V and 0 bases from J, the junction contained 7 bases not matched to a gene. The CDR3 contains 15 residues. Written as DNA, the CDR3 is TGCAGTGCTAGTCAGGCTAGCGGATACCAAGAGACCCAGTACTTC. It encodes CSASQASGYQETQYF.

This clone turned up a few times. The rearrangement joins TRBV7-8 to TRBJ2-1; tentative D call: TRBD2 (7 bases). Trimming took 1 base from V and 9 from J, leaving 16 bases between them. The CDR3 extends over 15 amino acids. Germline V lookup: CDR1 SGHVS, CDR2 FQNEAQ. The CDR3 coding sequence is TGTGCCAGCAGCTTAGAGCGACTAGGGGGGGGTGAGCAGTTCTTC. This sequence encodes CASSLERLGGGEQFF.

The V and J genes are TRBV11-2 and TRBJ1-2, with D perhaps matching TRBD1 (5 bases). CDR1 and CDR2 (germline): SGHAT, FQNNGV. V lost 0 bases, J lost 3 bases, and 11 bases lay in between. The length of the CDR3 is 15 residues. CDR3 nucleotide sequence: TGTGCCAGCAGCTTAGAGGCAGGGATAGACTATGGCTACACCTTC. Translated, it gives CASSLEAGIDYGYTF.

J is TRBJ2-3 and V is TRBV4-2; D is undetermined. Germline CDR1 is LGHNA and CDR2 is YNFKEQ. CDR3 length: 15 residues. V lost 0 bases and J 3 bases, leaving 10 bases between the germline ends. CDR3 region: CASSQESAITDTQYF. The CDR3 region has the DNA TGTGCCAGCAGCCAAGAGAGCGCGATTACAGATACGCAGTATTTT.

Details on this clone: This CDR3 is also generated by other DNA sequences in the sample. This chain joins TRBV2 and TRBJ1-5; D may be TRBD1 (5 bases). V dropped 8 bases and J dropped 2 bases, with 13 bases sitting between them. This CDR3 has 14 residues. The V gene's germline CDR1 is SNHLY and CDR2 FYNNEI. CDR3 DNA sequence: TGTGCCAGCTCCCCGGGGGGGGGCAATCAGCCCCAGCATTTT. As protein: CASSPGGGNQPQHF.

The chain recombines TRBV5-1 with TRBJ2-7; 9 nucleotides align to TRBD2. In germline, CDR1 is SGHRS, CDR2 YFSETQ. This CDR3 spans 14 amino acids. After removal of 3 bases from V and 3 bases from J, the junction contained 4 bases not matched to a gene. CDR3: CASSSREGLYEQYF. In DNA, the CDR3 is TGCGCCAGCAGCTCGCGGGAGGGCCTCTACGAGCAGTACTTC.

The chain uses TRBV12-3 or TRBV12-4 and TRBJ2-7, with D perhaps matching TRBD1 (5 bases). This CDR3 has 12 residues. Trimming left V 8 bases short and J 6 bases short, with 14 bases between. The CDR3: CASSDTVAEQYF. Here the CDR3 DNA reads TGTGCCAGCTCGGACACCGTAGCCGAGCAGTACTTC.

The chain employs TRBV5-4 and TRBJ2-5; tentative D call: TRBD1 (7 bases). There are 15 residues in the CDR3. Trimming shortened V by 0 bases and J by 4 bases, and 13 bases separated the two germline ends. The germline gives CDR1 SGHNT, CDR2 YYREEE (reference sequence). The chain's CDR3 is CASSLGTGEVETQYF. The CDR3 DNA follows: TGTGCCAGCAGCTTGGGAACAGGGGAGGTAGAGACCCAGTACTTC.

The J gene is TRBJ2-1, the V gene TRBV4-1; TRBD1 matches 11 bases. The V gene's germline CDR1 is MGHRA and CDR2 YSYEKL. The CDR3 runs 17 residues. V was clipped by 3 bases and J by 5 bases; unmatched bases: 9. CDR3 in DNA: TGCGCCAGCAGCCAGCAATTGGGGACAGGGGGAGACAATGAGCAGTTCTTC. Protein product: CASSQQLGTGGDNEQFF.

This clone was detected once. The genes are TRBV19 and TRBJ1-1; TRBD1 might be the D (5 bases). Germline CDR1 is LNHDA and CDR2 is SQIVND (reference sequence). The CDR3 runs to 14 residues. Between the trimmed V and J ends, which lost 5 bases and 1 base, there was a span of 11 bases. CDR3 nucleotides: TGTGCCAGTAGTCATAGGGGCCCGAACACTGAAGCTTTCTTT. This encodes CASSHRGPNTEAFF.

V is TRBV24-1 and J is TRBJ2-5, with 10 nucleotides matching TRBD1. V lost 9 bases and J lost 1; bases outside the gene matches: 10. CDR3 length equals 16 residues. Germline CDR1 is KGHDR and CDR2 is SFDVKD. DNA for the CDR3: TGTGCCACCGGACAGGGGGGCAGGGGGTCCCAAGAGACCCAGTACTTC. Translated: CATGQGGRGSQETQYF.

This clone came up a few times. The chain recombines TRBV14 with TRBJ2-7; D is unclear. Germline V lookup: CDR1 SGHDN, CDR2 FVKESK. Trimming stripped 3 bases from V and 2 bases from J, with 8 bases between. The CDR3 has 13 residues. In nucleotides, the CDR3 is TGTGCCAGCAGCCACAGGCCCACCTACGAGCAGTACTTC. It specifies CASSHRPTYEQYF.

The rearrangement links TRBV29-1 to TRBJ1-1; D unresolved. With 4 bases removed from V and 3 bases from J, the gap between germline ends came to 6 bases. Looked up from germline, CDR1 is SQVTM and CDR2 is ANQGSEA. This CDR3 comprises 11 residues. In nucleotides, the CDR3 is TGCAGCGTTGGTATCGACACTGAAGCTTTCTTT. As protein: CSVGIDTEAFF.

This clone was seen a handful of times. This rearrangement joins TRBV19 to TRBJ2-7; 7 bases match TRBD1. The CDR3 is 14 amino acids. V lost 3 bases and J lost 4; bases outside the gene matches: 6. Germline-derived CDR1 and CDR2 are LNHDA and SQIVND (reference sequence). The DNA for the CDR3 is TGTGCCAGTAGTATTTCCGGGACAGATTACGAGCAGTACTTC. Its protein product is CASSISGTDYEQYF. The whole variable domain, filled in from reference TRBV19 and TRBJ2-7, reads DGGITQSPKYLFRKEGQNVTLSCEQNLNHDAMYWYRQDPGQGLRLIYYSQIVNDFQKGDIAEGYSVSREKKESFPLTVTSAQKNPTAFYLCASSISGTDYEQYFGPGTRLTVT.